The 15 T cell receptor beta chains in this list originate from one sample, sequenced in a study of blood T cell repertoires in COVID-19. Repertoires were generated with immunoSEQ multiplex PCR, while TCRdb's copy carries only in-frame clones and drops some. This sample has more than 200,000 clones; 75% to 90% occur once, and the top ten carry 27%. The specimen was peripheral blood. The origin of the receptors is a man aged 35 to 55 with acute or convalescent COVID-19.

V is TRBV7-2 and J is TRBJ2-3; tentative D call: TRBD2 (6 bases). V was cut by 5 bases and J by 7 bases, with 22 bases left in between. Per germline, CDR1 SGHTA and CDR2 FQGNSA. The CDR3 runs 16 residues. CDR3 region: CASSLDNGGEENTQYF. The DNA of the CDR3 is TGTGCCAGCAGCCTAGACAACGGCGGGGAAGAAAATACGCAGTATTTT.

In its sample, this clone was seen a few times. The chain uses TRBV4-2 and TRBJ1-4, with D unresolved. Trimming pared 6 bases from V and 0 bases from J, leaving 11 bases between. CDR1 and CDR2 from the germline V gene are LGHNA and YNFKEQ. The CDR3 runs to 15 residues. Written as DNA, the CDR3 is TGTGCCAGCAGTCCAAGCAAAGCAACTAATGAAAAACTGTTTTTT. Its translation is CASSPSKATNEKLFF.

CDR3 in DNA: TGTGCCATCAGTGAAAGACAGGGGGCCTACGAGCAGTACTTC. This encodes CAISERQGAYEQYF. The chain links TRBV10-3 to TRBJ2-7; TRBD1 matches at 9 bases. Germline CDR1 reads ENHRY; CDR2 reads SYGVKD. This CDR3 region has 14 residues. Losses at the gene ends were 3 bases for V and 2 bases for J; bases not matched to a gene: 2.

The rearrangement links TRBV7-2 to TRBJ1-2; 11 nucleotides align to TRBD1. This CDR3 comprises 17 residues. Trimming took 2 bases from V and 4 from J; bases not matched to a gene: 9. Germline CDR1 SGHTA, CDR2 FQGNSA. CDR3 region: CASSLTGGQGAFYGYTF. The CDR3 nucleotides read TGTGCCAGCAGCTTAACGGGTGGACAGGGGGCGTTCTATGGCTACACCTTC. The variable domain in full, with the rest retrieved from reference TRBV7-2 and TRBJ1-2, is GAGVSQSPSNKVTEKGKDVELRCDPISGHTALYWYRQSLGQGLEFLIYFQGNSAPDKSGLPSDRFSAERTGGSVSTLTIQRTQQEDSAVYLCASSLTGGQGAFYGYTFGSGTRLTVV.

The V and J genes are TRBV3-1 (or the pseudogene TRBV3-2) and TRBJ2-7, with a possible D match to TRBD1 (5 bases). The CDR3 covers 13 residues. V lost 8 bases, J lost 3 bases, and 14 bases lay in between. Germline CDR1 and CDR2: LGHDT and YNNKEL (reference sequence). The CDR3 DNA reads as TGTGCCAGCTCTGGGGCTAGAAACTACGAGCAGTACTTC. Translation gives CASSGARNYEQYF.

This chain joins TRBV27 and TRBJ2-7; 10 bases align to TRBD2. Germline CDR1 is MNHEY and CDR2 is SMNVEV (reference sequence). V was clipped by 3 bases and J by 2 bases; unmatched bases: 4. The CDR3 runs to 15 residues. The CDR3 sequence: CASSFGTSVAYEQYF. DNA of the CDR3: TGTGCCAGCAGTTTTGGGACTAGCGTTGCCTACGAGCAGTACTTC.

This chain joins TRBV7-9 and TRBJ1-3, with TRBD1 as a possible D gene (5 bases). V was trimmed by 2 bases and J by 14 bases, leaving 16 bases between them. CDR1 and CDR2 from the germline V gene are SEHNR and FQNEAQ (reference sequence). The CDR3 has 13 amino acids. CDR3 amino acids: CASSLTQDSTVYF. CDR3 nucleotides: TGTGCCAGCAGCTTAACCCAAGACAGCACTGTATATTTT. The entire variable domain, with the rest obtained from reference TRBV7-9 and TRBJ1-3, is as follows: DTGVSQNPRHKITKRGQNVTFRCDPISEHNRLYWYRQTLGQGPEFLTYFQNEAQLEKSRLLSDRFSAERPKGSFSTLEIQRTEQGDSAMYLCASSLTQDSTVYFGEGSWLTVV.

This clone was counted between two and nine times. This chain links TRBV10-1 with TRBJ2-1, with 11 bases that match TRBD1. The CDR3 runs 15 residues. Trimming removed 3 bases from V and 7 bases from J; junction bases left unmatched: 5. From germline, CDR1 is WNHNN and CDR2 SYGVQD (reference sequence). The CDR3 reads CASSEAGQGDNEQFF. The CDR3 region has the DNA TGCGCCAGCAGTGAAGCGGGACAGGGGGATAATGAGCAGTTCTTC.

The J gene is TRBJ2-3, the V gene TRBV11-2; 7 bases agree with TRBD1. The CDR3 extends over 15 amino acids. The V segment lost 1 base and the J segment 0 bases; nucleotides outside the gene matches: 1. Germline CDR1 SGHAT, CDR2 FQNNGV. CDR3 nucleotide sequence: TGTGCCAGCAGCTTAGCGGGACAGAGCACAGATACGCAGTATTTT. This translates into CASSLAGQSTDTQYF.

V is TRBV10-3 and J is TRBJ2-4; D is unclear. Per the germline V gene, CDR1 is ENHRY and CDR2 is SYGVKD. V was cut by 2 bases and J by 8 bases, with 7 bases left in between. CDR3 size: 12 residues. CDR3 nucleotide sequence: TGTGCCATCAGTGAGGCACACGACATTCAGTACTTC. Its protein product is CAISEAHDIQYF.

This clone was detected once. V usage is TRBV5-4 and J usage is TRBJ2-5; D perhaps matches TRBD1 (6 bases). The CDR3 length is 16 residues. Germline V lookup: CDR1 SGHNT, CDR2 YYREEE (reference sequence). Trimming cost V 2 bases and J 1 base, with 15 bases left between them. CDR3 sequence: CASSLSLDRTQETQYF. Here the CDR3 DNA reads TGTGCCAGCAGCTTATCCCTCGACAGGACCCAAGAGACCCAGTACTTC.

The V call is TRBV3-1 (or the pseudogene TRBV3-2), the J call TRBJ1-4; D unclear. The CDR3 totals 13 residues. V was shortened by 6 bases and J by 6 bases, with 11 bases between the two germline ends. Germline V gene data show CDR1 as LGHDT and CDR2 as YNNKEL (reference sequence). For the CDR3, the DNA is TGTGCCAGCAGGAGTCAGGTCTATGAAAAACTGTTTTTT. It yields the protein CASRSQVYEKLFF.

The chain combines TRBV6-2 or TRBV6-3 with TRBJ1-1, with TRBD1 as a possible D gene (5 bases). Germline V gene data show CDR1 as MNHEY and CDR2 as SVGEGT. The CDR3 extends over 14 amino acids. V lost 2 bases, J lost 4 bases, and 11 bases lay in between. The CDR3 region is CASSYQGRSTEAFF. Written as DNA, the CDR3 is TGTGCCAGCAGTTACCAGGGCCGTTCCACTGAAGCTTTCTTT.

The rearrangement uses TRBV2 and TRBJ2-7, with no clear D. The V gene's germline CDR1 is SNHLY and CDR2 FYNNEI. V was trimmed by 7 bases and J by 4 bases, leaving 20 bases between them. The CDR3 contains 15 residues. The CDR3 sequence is CASIFLGGDGYEQYF. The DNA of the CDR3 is TGTGCCAGCATTTTCTTAGGTGGCGACGGGTACGAGCAGTACTTC.

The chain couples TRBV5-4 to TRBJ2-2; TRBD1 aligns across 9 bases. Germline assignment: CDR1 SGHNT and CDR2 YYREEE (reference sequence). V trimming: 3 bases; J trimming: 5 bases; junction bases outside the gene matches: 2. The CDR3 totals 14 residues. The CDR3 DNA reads TGTGCCAGCAGCTATGGACAGGGGACCGGGGAGCTGTTTTTT. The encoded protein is CASSYGQGTGELFF. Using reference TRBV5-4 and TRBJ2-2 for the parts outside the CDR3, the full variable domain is ETGVTQSPTHLIKTRGQQVTLRCSSQSGHNTVSWYQQALGQGPQFIFQYYREEENGRGNFPPRFSGLQFPNYSSELNVNALELDDSALYLCASSYGQGTGELFFGEGSRLTVL.